These 23 T cell receptor beta chains were all obtained from the same sample, sequenced in a study of neurological immune-mediated disorders. A single record per CDR3 protein comes from TCRdb applying MiXCR to the 5' RACE reads. The sample carries around 13,000 distinct CDR3 sequences, about 7.4% recorded once. The sample comprised CD8+ T cells from blood. These receptors were taken from a woman between 40 and 55 years old in good health.

The table lists this clonotype with many counts. This chain links TRBV29-1 with TRBJ1-1, with D hard to call. V lost 1 base to trimming and J lost 4 bases, with 4 bases between them. The length of the CDR3 is 11 residues. In germline, CDR1 is SQVTM, CDR2 ANQGSEA. The chain's CDR3 is CSVEGLTEAFF. The CDR3 region has the DNA TGCAGCGTTGAAGGGCTCACTGAAGCTTTCTTT.

The rearrangement uses TRBV5-4 and TRBJ1-2; the D is unclear. The CDR3 contains 13 residues. Trimming stripped 0 bases from V and 8 bases from J, with 11 bases between. Looked up from germline, CDR1 is SGHNT and CDR2 is YYREEE (reference sequence). CDR3 sequence: CASSLGGLGGYTF. For the CDR3, the DNA is TGTGCCAGCAGCTTGGGAGGGTTAGGAGGCTACACCTTC.

This clonotype was seen many times. The chain carries TRBV5-1 and TRBJ2-7, with TRBD1 matching 9 bases. CDR1 SGHRS and CDR2 YFSETQ come from the germline V gene. V lost 7 bases to trimming and J lost 2 bases; unmatched junction nucleotides: 7. This CDR3 has 14 amino acids. The CDR3 sequence: CASALRTGAYEQYF. The CDR3 DNA reads as TGCGCCAGCGCCCTCCGGACAGGGGCCTACGAGCAGTACTTC.

This clonotype was observed at least ten times. V gene TRBV27 combines with J gene TRBJ1-2; TRBD1 might be the D (6 bases). V was trimmed by 5 bases and J by 4 bases, leaving 17 bases between them. Germline V gene sequence: CDR1 MNHEY, CDR2 SMNVEV (reference sequence). This CDR3 has 15 amino acids. CDR3 amino acids: CASSTLPQGTYGYTF. Written as DNA, the CDR3 is TGTGCCAGCAGTACCCTACCACAGGGTACCTATGGCTACACCTTC.

In this sample, this clonotype turned up many times. V gene TRBV20-1 combines with J gene TRBJ2-7; 7 nucleotides match TRBD2. Germline V lookup: CDR1 DFQATT, CDR2 SNEGSKA (reference sequence). Trimming removed 0 bases from V and 2 bases from J; junction bases left unmatched: 7. The CDR3 contains 15 residues. The CDR3 spells CSARDGGRDAYEQYF. The DNA for the CDR3 is TGCAGTGCTAGAGATGGTGGGAGGGATGCCTACGAGCAGTACTTC.

Ten or more counts support this clonotype. The V gene is TRBV6-5, the J gene TRBJ2-7; TRBD2 matches at 8 bases. Germline CDR1 is MNHEY and CDR2 is SVGAGI. Trimming cost V 5 bases and J 2 bases; bases outside gene matches: 8. The CDR3 loop spans 15 amino acids. CDR3 sequence reads: CASSGLLRGAYEQYF. CDR3 sequence (DNA): TGTGCCAGCAGTGGCCTTCTGCGGGGGGCCTACGAGCAGTACTTC.

There are many counts of this clonotype. V and J are TRBV28 and TRBJ2-1, with TRBD2 matching over 12 bases. CDR1 is MDHEN and CDR2 is SYDVKM in the germline V gene. The junction had 5 bases not matched to a gene; V was cut back by 6 bases and J by 8 bases. This CDR3 has 14 amino acids. The CDR3 nucleotides read TGTGCCAGCAGCCCACTAGCGGGAGGCGATGAGCAGTTCTTC. Translating gives CASSPLAGGDEQFF.

This clonotype was counted ten times or more. The chain uses TRBV29-1 and TRBJ2-2; D gene uncertain. With 6 bases removed from V and 6 bases from J, the gap between germline ends came to 17 bases. This CDR3 is built from 14 residues. Germline-derived CDR1 and CDR2 are SQVTM and ANQGSEA. CDR3 coding DNA: TGCAGCGTCCAAAACCCCAATCGGGCCGGGGAGCTGTTTTTT. Its protein product is CSVQNPNRAGELFF.

This clonotype has ten or more counts. The rearrangement joins TRBV27 to TRBJ2-1; D ambiguous. Trimming removed 3 bases from V and 8 bases from J, with 11 bases in between. This CDR3 is 13 amino acids long. In germline, CDR1 is MNHEY, CDR2 SMNVEV (reference sequence). The CDR3 protein is CASSFFVGYEQFF. DNA of the CDR3: TGTGCCAGCAGTTTTTTCGTAGGTTATGAGCAGTTCTTC.

The table lists this clonotype with many counts. The chain couples TRBV20-1 to TRBJ2-7; 7 nucleotides line up with TRBD2. In germline, CDR1 is DFQATT, CDR2 SNEGSKA (reference sequence). The CDR3 sequence is 13 residues long. The CDR3 sequence: CRAGLPNSYEQYF. The CDR3 nucleotides read TGCAGGGCGGGACTACCCAACTCCTACGAGCAGTACTTC.

In this sample, this clonotype turned up many times. The chain has TRBV3-1 and TRBJ2-1; D is perhaps TRBD1 (6 bases). The CDR3 contains 11 residues. CDR1 LGHDT and CDR2 YNNKEL come from the germline V gene (reference sequence). Trimming took off 6 bases at V and 8 bases at J, with 8 bases between the two ends. CDR3 residues: CASRKGDEQFF. CDR3 bases: TGTGCCAGCAGGAAGGGGGATGAGCAGTTCTTC.

This clonotype was seen a handful of times. The CDR3 bases are TGTGCCAGCAGCTATAGCGGGAGGGCCACAGATACGCAGTATTTT. Residues: CASSYSGRATDTQYF. The chain combines TRBV11-2 with TRBJ2-3, with 11 bases lining up with TRBD2. There are 15 residues in the CDR3. Per germline, CDR1 SGHAT and CDR2 FQNNGV. V trimming: 4 bases; J trimming: 2 bases; junction bases outside the gene matches: 2.

This clonotype has at least ten counts. The CDR3 here is CASSLDYEQYF. CDR3 DNA: TGCGCCAGCAGCTTGGACTACGAGCAGTACTTC. The V gene is TRBV5-1, the J gene TRBJ2-7; D ambiguous. CDR3 length equals 11 residues. Trimming pared 0 bases from V and 3 bases from J, leaving 1 base between. CDR1 is SGHRS, CDR2 YFSETQ, per germline.

The table lists this clonotype with many counts. This chain connects TRBV6-5 to TRBJ2-6; the D is unclear. Trimming took off 6 bases at V and 2 bases at J, with 8 bases between the two ends. The CDR3 is 14 residues long. The germline gives CDR1 MNHEY, CDR2 SVGAGI. The CDR3 sequence: CASRVETGANVLTF. Here the CDR3 DNA reads TGTGCCAGCAGGGTCGAAACTGGGGCCAACGTCCTGACTTTC.

This clonotype was found many times. This chain joins TRBV27 and TRBJ1-6; D call uncertain. Trimming removed 5 bases from V and 0 bases from J, with 14 bases in between. CDR1 is MNHEY and CDR2 is SMNVEV in the germline V gene (reference sequence). The CDR3 covers 17 residues. The CDR3 loop reads CASSPQATSSYNSPLHF. The CDR3 DNA is TGTGCCAGCAGTCCCCAGGCCACCAGCTCCTATAATTCACCCCTCCACTTT.

This clonotype was recorded many times. The rearrangement joins TRBV2 to TRBJ1-6; maybe TRBD1 (5 bases). Germline values: CDR1 SNHLY, CDR2 FYNNEI. The CDR3 is made up of 14 amino acids. Trimming shortened V by 5 bases and J by 4 bases, and 9 bases separated the two germline ends. The CDR3: CASSLQVYNSPLHF. CDR3 nucleotides: TGTGCCAGCAGTTTACAGGTTTATAATTCACCCCTCCACTTT.

Only a few counts were recorded for this clonotype. An end of the junction differs from the germline gene, which may be a read error. The CDR3 here is CASSLAGGVADTQYF. In DNA, the CDR3 is TGTGCCAGCAGCCTAGCGGGAGGGGTGGCAGATACGCAGTATTTT. V gene TRBV7-2 combines with J gene TRBJ2-3; 12 bases match TRBD2. This CDR3 has 15 residues. Germline V lookup: CDR1 SGHTA, CDR2 FQGNSA.

This clonotype was seen many times. The chain joins TRBV28 to TRBJ2-3; 8 bases line up with TRBD1. Looked up from germline, CDR1 is MDHEN and CDR2 is SYDVKM. There are 15 residues in the CDR3. V was clipped by 7 bases and J by 4 bases; unmatched bases: 10. The CDR3 region is CASTQGDRYADTQYF. The CDR3, as DNA: TGTGCCAGCACCCAAGGGGACAGGTATGCAGATACGCAGTATTTT.

This clonotype has at least ten counts. This sequence joins TRBV6-6 and TRBJ1-5; 8 bases agree with TRBD1. Trimming took 4 bases from V and 6 from J; bases not matched to a gene: 8. In germline, CDR1 is MNHNY, CDR2 SVGAGI (reference sequence). The CDR3 runs to 15 residues. CDR3 coding DNA: TGTGCCAGCAGTTCCACAGGGGGTCGAGGTCAGCCCCAGCATTTT. The encoded protein is CASSSTGGRGQPQHF.

This clonotype was seen ten or more times. The chain employs TRBV4-2 and TRBJ1-2, with D uncertain. The CDR3 covers 15 residues. The germline CDR1 and CDR2 sequences are LGHNA and YNFKEQ. V lost 0 bases and J lost 4, with 12 bases in between. CDR3 amino acids: CASSQDLRGIYGYTF. CDR3 sequence (DNA): TGTGCCAGCAGCCAAGATCTCCGGGGTATCTATGGCTACACCTTC.

This clonotype was seen ten or more times. The V and J genes are TRBV25-1 and TRBJ1-2; TRBD1 matches at 8 bases. Germline-derived CDR1 and CDR2 are MGHDK and SYGVNS. J was trimmed by 4 bases and V by 7 bases; bases with no gene match: 2. The CDR3 sequence is 12 residues long. CDR3 loop: CASNTGGYGYTF. CDR3 coding DNA: TGTGCCAGCAATACAGGGGGCTATGGCTACACCTTC.

This clonotype was seen ten or more times. This chain joins TRBV2 and TRBJ2-3; 10 positions agree with TRBD2. Losses at the gene ends were 6 bases for V and 2 bases for J; bases not matched to a gene: 5. Germline lookup yields CDR1 SNHLY and CDR2 FYNNEI. CDR3 length equals 15 residues. This chain's CDR3 is CASSPGLAITDTQYF. The CDR3 nucleotides read TGTGCCAGCAGCCCGGGACTAGCGATCACAGATACGCAGTATTTT. Based on the CDR3 plus reference TRBV2 and TRBJ2-3, the full variable domain is EPEVTQTPSHQVTQMGQEVILRCVPISNHLYFYWYRQILGQKVEFLVSFYNNEISEKSEIFDDQFSVERPDGSNFTLKIRSTKLEDSAMYFCASSPGLAITDTQYFGPGTRLTVL.

This clonotype was picked up many times. The rearrangement joins TRBV20-1 to TRBJ2-7, with 7 nucleotides matching TRBD2. V shed 2 bases and J 3 bases; nucleotides not matched to a gene: 7. Germline CDR1 DFQATT, CDR2 SNEGSKA (reference sequence). The CDR3 runs 14 residues. DNA for the CDR3: TGCAGTGCTAGAAGCAAGCGGGACTTCTACGAGCAGTACTTC. Translating it yields CSARSKRDFYEQYF.